This entry describes one TCR beta chain. The sample belongs to a study of cytomegalovirus exposure and HLA in healthy donors. Overall study: A preliminary data release comprised tens of millions of unique TCRs obtained from HLA-typed donors.

Researchers ran the PCR with 60 Vbeta and 13 Jbeta primers. In the original analysis: A follow-up analysis tallied tens of millions of unique TCR beta chains, roughly 11 million shared. Libraries were prepared by immunoSEQ multiplex PCR; TCRdb keeps only in-frame clonotypes and omits some of them. V and J calls and clone size are copied from that table; D and trimming were computed from the DNA. The table records more than 70,000 clones, roughly three quarters of them present only once. Input material: PBMCs. This receptor was obtained from a man aged 35-49 years in good health and CMV-seronegative.

CDR3 region: CASSQEENNEQFF. In DNA form, the CDR3 reads TGCGCCAGCAGCCAAGAAGAGAACAATGAGCAGTTCTTC. The rearrangement joins TRBV4-3 to TRBJ2-1; D unresolved. Looked up from germline, CDR1 is LGHNA and CDR2 is YSLEER. The CDR3 has 13 residues. V shed 0 bases and J shed 5 bases, with 5 bases lying between them.